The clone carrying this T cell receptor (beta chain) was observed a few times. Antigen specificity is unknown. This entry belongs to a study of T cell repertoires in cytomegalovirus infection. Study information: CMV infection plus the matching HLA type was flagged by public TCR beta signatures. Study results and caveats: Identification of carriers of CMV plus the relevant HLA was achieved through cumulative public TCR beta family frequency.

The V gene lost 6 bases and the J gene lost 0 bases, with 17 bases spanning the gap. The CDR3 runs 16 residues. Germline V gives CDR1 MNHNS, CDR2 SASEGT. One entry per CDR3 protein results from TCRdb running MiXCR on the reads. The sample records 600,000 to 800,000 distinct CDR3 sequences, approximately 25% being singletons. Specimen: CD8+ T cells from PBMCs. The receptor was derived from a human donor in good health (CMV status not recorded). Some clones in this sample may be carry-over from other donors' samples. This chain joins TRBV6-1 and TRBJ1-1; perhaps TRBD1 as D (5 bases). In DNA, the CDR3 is TGTGCCAGCAGCCCCTTCAGGGTCCTCATGAACACTGAAGCTTTCTTT. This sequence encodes CASSPFRVLMNTEAFF.